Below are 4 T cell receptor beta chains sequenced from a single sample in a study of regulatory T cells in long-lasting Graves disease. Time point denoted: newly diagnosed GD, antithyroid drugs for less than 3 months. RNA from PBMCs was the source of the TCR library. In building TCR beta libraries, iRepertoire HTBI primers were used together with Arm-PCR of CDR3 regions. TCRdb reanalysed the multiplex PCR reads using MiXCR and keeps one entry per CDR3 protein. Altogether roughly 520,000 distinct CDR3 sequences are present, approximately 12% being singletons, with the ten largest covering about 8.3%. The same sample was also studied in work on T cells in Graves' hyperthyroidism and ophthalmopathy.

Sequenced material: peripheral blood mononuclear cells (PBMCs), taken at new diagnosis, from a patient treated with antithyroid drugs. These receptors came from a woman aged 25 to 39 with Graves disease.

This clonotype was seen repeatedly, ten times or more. CDR3 in DNA: TGTGCCAGCAGTTTAGGGTTCACAGGGAGGAGCGAGCAGTACTTC. Amino acids: CASSLGFTGRSEQYF. The chain has TRBV27 and TRBJ2-7; D is tentatively TRBD1 or TRBD2 (6 bases each). V dropped 2 bases and J dropped 6 bases, with 17 bases sitting between them. The CDR3 contains 15 residues. CDR1 MNHEY and CDR2 SMNVEV come from the germline V gene (reference sequence).

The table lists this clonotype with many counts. The CDR3: CASSLRVDLYQPQHF. For the CDR3, the DNA is TGTGCCAGCAGCCTCCGGGTCGACCTTTATCAGCCCCAGCATTTT. The chain employs TRBV12-3 or TRBV12-4 and TRBJ1-5; D uncertain. With 6 bases removed from V and 5 bases from J, the gap between germline ends came to 17 bases. The CDR3 has 15 amino acids.

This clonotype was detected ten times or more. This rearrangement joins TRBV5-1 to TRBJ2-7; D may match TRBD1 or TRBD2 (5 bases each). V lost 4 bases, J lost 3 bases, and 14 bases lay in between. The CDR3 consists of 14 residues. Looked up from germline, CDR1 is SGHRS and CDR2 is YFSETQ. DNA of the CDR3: TGCGCCAGCAGCCTGTTAGGGACGGACTACGAGCAGTACTTC. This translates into CASSLLGTDYEQYF.

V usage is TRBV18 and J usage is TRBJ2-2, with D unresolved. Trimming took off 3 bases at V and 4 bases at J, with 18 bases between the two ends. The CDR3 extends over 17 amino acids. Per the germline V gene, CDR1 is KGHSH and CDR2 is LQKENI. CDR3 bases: TGTGCCAGCTCACCGTTAGCACAGCGAGTTCCCACCGGGGAGCTGTTTTTT. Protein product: CASSPLAQRVPTGELFF.